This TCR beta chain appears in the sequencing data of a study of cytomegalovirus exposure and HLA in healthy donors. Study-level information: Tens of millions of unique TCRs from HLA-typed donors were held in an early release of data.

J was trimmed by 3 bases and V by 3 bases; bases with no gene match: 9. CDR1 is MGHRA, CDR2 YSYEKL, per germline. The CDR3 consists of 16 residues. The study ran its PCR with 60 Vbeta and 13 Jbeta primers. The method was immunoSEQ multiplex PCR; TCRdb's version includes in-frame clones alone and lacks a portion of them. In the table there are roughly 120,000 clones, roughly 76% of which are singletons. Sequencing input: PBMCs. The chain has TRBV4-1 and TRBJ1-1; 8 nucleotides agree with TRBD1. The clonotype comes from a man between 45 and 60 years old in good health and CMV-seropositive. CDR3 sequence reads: CASSHPGQVGDTEAFF. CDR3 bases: TGCGCCAGCAGCCACCCGGGACAGGTCGGGGACACTGAAGCTTTCTTT.